This entry is about one T cell receptor beta chain. Its antigen is unknown. This sample was included in a study of shared clonotypes between healthy human individuals. The test was conducted at deep level. TCRdb's table, derived via immunoSEQ multiplex PCR, lists solely in-frame clones and lacks some. The table has around 1.6 million clones, 98% seen once. Division of CD4+ cells produced a CD45RA+ naive subset and a CD45RA-negative memory subset. CDR1 is KGHSH and CDR2 is LQKENI in the germline V gene. Losses at the gene ends were 3 bases for V and 1 base for J; bases not matched to a gene: 9. The CDR3 loop spans 16 amino acids. Whole-study results and caveats: Larger estimated richness was generally recorded for naive subsets relative to memory subsets.

V is TRBV18 and J is TRBJ2-7; 7 positions match TRBD2. Sequencing was carried out using naive CD4+ T cells sorted from blood. Subset given: CD45RA+ positively selected. This clonotype was obtained from a man aged 25 to 40 in good health. CDR3 loop: CASSPGLGGYSYEQYF. Here the CDR3 DNA reads TGTGCCAGCTCACCGGGCCTCGGGGGGTATTCCTACGAGCAGTACTTC. Full variable domain (outside the CDR3, taken from reference TRBV18 and TRBJ2-7): NAGVMQNPRHLVRRRGQEARLRCSPMKGHSHVYWYRQLPEEGLKFMVYLQKENIIDESGMPKERFSAEFPKEGPSILRIQQVVRGDSAAYFCASSPGLGGYSYEQYFGPGTRLTVT.